The 6 T cell receptor beta chains reported below all come from one sample, sequenced in a study of beta chain features in type 1 diabetes (dated by TCRdb to between 2017 and 2018). Beyond this particular receptor, the publication reports: In all four CD4+ subsets, TCRB CDR3 length was moderately but significantly shorter in type 1 diabetes patients.

These receptors' antigens are unknown. The protocol used for the library was the immunoSEQ multiplex PCR assay. The entire isolated RNA was reverse transcribed using the High Capacity cDNA Reverse Transcription Kit, and thus expressed TCRB transcripts were sequenced. The clones in this table, taken by TCRdb from immuneACCESS, are in-frame only. Not every clone is retained; where verified, under half of the shortfall comes from an unresolved V gene, and the cause of the rest is unknown. This sample lists hundreds of thousands of clones; roughly 13% were detected once. Of the sample, less than 0.025% falls within the top ten clones. The sample comprised naive CD4+ T cells from blood. The cell subset or site label, as the study defines it: true naive CD4+ T cells. These receptors all stem from a man between 18 and 29 years old with type 1 diabetes.

With regard to this clone: Other DNA sequences in the sample encode the same CDR3. This sequence joins TRBV5-1 and TRBJ1-6, with TRBD1 matching over 11 bases. Germline values: CDR1 SGHRS, CDR2 YFSETQ. V dropped 4 bases and J dropped 10; count of bases not matched to a gene: 4. CDR3 length: 14 amino acids. For the CDR3, the DNA is TGCGCCAGCAGCCCTGGGACAGGGGGGTCACCCCTCCACTTT. Protein product: CASSPGTGGSPLHF.

This clone was counted a few times. DNA of the CDR3: TGTGCCAGCTCACCTGGGGGACAGGGGGAGCAGTACTTC. It encodes CASSPGGQGEQYF. The J gene is TRBJ2-7, the V gene TRBV18, with 10 bases fitting TRBD1. The CDR3 sequence is 13 residues long. Germline values: CDR1 KGHSH, CDR2 LQKENI. The V segment lost 3 bases and the J segment 7 bases; nucleotides outside the gene matches: 3.

The V call is TRBV7-6, the J call TRBJ2-7, with D perhaps TRBD2 (6 bases). There are 15 residues in the CDR3. Germline values: CDR1 SGHVS, CDR2 FNYEAQ. V shed 1 base and J shed 2 bases, with 12 bases lying between them. DNA of the CDR3: TGTGCCAGCAGCTTAGTGGGGGGTACCCCCTACGAGCAGTACTTC. Its protein is CASSLVGGTPYEQYF. Looking up the rest from reference TRBV7-6 and TRBJ2-7 gives the full variable domain: GAGVSQSPRYKVTKRGQDVALRCDPISGHVSLYWYRQALGQGPEFLTYFNYEAQQDKSGLPNDRFSAERPEGSISTLTIQRTEQRDSAMYRCASSLVGGTPYEQYFGPGTRLTVT.

This clone occurred a few times. CDR3 amino acids: CAISPGGETQYF. CDR3 DNA: TGTGCCATCAGTCCCGGGGGGGAGACCCAGTACTTC. The rearrangement uses TRBV10-3 and TRBJ2-5, with TRBD2 identical over 7 bases. After removal of 5 bases from V and 5 bases from J, the junction contained 2 bases not matched to a gene. The length of the CDR3 is 12 residues. CDR1 and CDR2 (germline): ENHRY, SYGVKD.

This clone has just a few counts. Other DNA sequences in the same sample also yield this CDR3. The CDR3 DNA sequence: TGTGCCAGCAGCTATGGAGGTACGCAGTATTTT. Its translation is CASSYGGTQYF. V and J are TRBV6-5 and TRBJ2-3, with D possibly being TRBD2 (5 bases). Germline V lookup: CDR1 MNHEY, CDR2 SVGAGI. This CDR3 region has 11 residues. Trimming shortened V by 6 bases and J by 8 bases, and 9 bases separated the two germline ends.

This clone was detected only a few times. The same CDR3 also results from other DNA sequences found in this sample. CDR3 DNA sequence: TGTGCCATCAGTGGGACAGGGAACGAGCAGTACTTC. It codes for CAISGTGNEQYF. The rearrangement links TRBV10-3 to TRBJ2-7; 8 nucleotides line up with TRBD1. The CDR3 sequence is 12 residues long. V lost 4 bases and J lost 5; bases outside the gene matches: 1. Germline V gene data show CDR1 as ENHRY and CDR2 as SYGVKD.